The 20 T cell receptor beta chains reported below all come from one sample, sequenced in a study of blood T cells in healthy people across ages. For the second PCR, which ran for roughly 7 to 11 cycles, a sample-barcoded 5' primer and a J-beta primer mix were used. One entry per CDR3 protein, called by TCRdb with MiXCR from the 5' RACE reads. The table records more than 1,400,000 distinct CDR3 sequences, 35% to 45% of them present only once. What was sequenced was blood. These receptors originate from a woman aged 18 to 35 in good health.

This chain links TRBV12-3 or TRBV12-4 with TRBJ2-7; 8 bases line up with TRBD2. The V segment lost 3 bases and the J segment 0 bases; nucleotides outside the gene matches: 4. The CDR3 runs to 15 residues. For the CDR3, the DNA is TGTGCCAGCAGTTTCGGGGGGGGCCGCTCCTACGAGCAGTACTTC. Its protein is CASSFGGGRSYEQYF.

As DNA, the CDR3 is TGTGCCAGCAGCGCTAACCCTCGGAGCGGGGTTTACAATGAGCAGTTCTTC. Translated: CASSANPRSGVYNEQFF. The rearrangement links TRBV9 to TRBJ2-1, with 7 bases aligning to TRBD2. Trimming took 3 bases from V and 4 from J; bases not matched to a gene: 13. CDR3 size: 17 residues. CDR1 is SGDLS and CDR2 is YYNGEE in the germline V gene.

This clonotype was seen more than once but under ten times. This chain joins TRBV7-9 and TRBJ2-1; unclear D gene. CDR3 length: 14 residues. V was trimmed by 5 bases and J by 8 bases, leaving 16 bases between them. Germline-derived CDR1 and CDR2 are SEHNR and FQNEAQ (reference sequence). The CDR3 DNA reads TGTGCCAGCAGCGCCCCCGTCAGACTTGATGAGCAGTTCTTC. Translated: CASSAPVRLDEQFF.

V gene TRBV12-3 or TRBV12-4 combines with J gene TRBJ2-7; no clear D. V lost 5 bases to trimming and J lost 0 bases, with 17 bases between them. CDR3 length: 16 residues. The CDR3 DNA sequence: TGTGCCAGCAGTCCCCCCTGTGCAGTACCCTCCTACGAGCAGTACTTC. Its translation: CASSPPCAVPSYEQYF.

The chain employs TRBV20-1 and TRBJ2-3; the D is unclear. Germline V gives CDR1 DFQATT, CDR2 SNEGSKA (reference sequence). Trimming pared 6 bases from V and 2 bases from J, leaving 18 bases between. This CDR3 has 15 amino acids. CDR3 region: CSAPYVHGNTDTQYF. The CDR3 DNA reads as TGCAGTGCCCCTTACGTTCATGGGAACACAGATACGCAGTATTTT.

The chain uses TRBV2 and TRBJ2-5; TRBD2 matches at 9 bases. Near its end, the DNA agrees better with TRBJ2-7, so the J call may be wrong. The CDR3 runs 17 residues. Germline CDR1 and CDR2: SNHLY and FYNNEI. CDR3 amino acids: CASGYNSGSSGSGEQYF. The CDR3 DNA reads as TGTGCCAGCGGGTACAATAGCGGGAGCTCCGGTTCTGGCGAGCAGTACTTC.

The genes are TRBV11-2 and TRBJ1-2; the match to TRBD1 covers 8 bases. This CDR3 contains 17 residues. CDR1 SGHAT and CDR2 FQNNGV come from the germline V gene. Losses at the gene ends were 5 bases for V and 4 bases for J; bases not matched to a gene: 15. The CDR3 loop is CASSAGGTGAVPYGYTF. DNA for the CDR3: TGTGCCAGCAGCGCGGGAGGGACAGGAGCAGTCCCCTATGGCTACACCTTC.

This sequence joins TRBV3-1 and TRBJ2-6; 9 positions agree with TRBD1. V shed 5 bases, J shed 2 bases, and the junction held 13 bases outside the gene matches. The CDR3 extends over 19 amino acids. In germline, CDR1 is LGHDT, CDR2 YNNKEL (reference sequence). In nucleotides, the CDR3 is TGTGCCAGCAGCAGACACAGGGGGCGTAGTAGTGCTGGGGCCAACGTCCTGACTTTC. It encodes CASSRHRGRSSAGANVLTF. The variable domain in full, with the rest retrieved from reference TRBV3-1 and TRBJ2-6, is DTAVSQTPKYLVTQMGNDKSIKCEQNLGHDTMYWYKQDSKKFLKIMFSYNNKELIINETVPNRFSPKSPDKAHLNLHINSLELGDSAVYFCASSRHRGRSSAGANVLTFGAGSRLTVL.

J is TRBJ2-1 and V is TRBV20-1, with D unresolved. Trimming stripped 6 bases from V and 0 bases from J, with 15 bases between. The CDR3 totals 15 residues. Germline CDR1 DFQATT, CDR2 SNEGSKA (reference sequence). CDR3 sequence: CSARAGPSSYNEQFF. DNA of the CDR3: TGCAGTGCCCGAGCCGGCCCGAGCTCCTACAATGAGCAGTTCTTC.

With regard to this clonotype: One junction end disagrees with the germline gene, perhaps due to a read error. This chain joins TRBV12-3 or TRBV12-4 and TRBJ2-3; 15 positions agree with TRBD2. The CDR3 extends over 16 amino acids. CDR3 nucleotide sequence: TGTGCCAGCAGAAGCGGACTAGCGGGAGGGGCAGATACGCAGTATTTC. It is translated as CASRSGLAGGADTQYF.

The chain uses TRBV6-5 and TRBJ2-5; the D gene is possibly TRBD1 (5 bases). CDR1 and CDR2 from the germline V gene are MNHEY and SVGAGI. This CDR3 contains 11 residues. The ends were cut back, 6 bases at V and 11 bases at J, with 13 bases in the middle. CDR3 nucleotides: TGTGCCAGCAGGTCAGGGTTTAGGCAGTACTTC. This gives the protein CASRSGFRQYF.

This clonotype was counted many times. The chain has TRBV12-3 or TRBV12-4 and TRBJ2-5; no clear D. The CDR3 has 11 amino acids. V lost 6 bases and J lost 4, with 6 bases in between. Here the CDR3 DNA reads TGTGCCAGCAGCTTCTTAGAGACCCAGTACTTC. Translating it yields CASSFLETQYF.

V usage is TRBV30 and J usage is TRBJ2-3, with 7 nucleotides matching TRBD2. Germline CDR1 GTSNPN, CDR2 SVGIG (reference sequence). V gave up 0 bases and J gave up 6 bases; unmatched junction bases: 6. This CDR3 is built from 14 residues. The CDR3 nucleotides are TGTGCCTGGAGTGTATTTGGAGCGGGGGATACGCAGTATTTT. Protein product: CAWSVFGAGDTQYF.

The chain links TRBV25-1 to TRBJ2-7; D remains ambiguous. The CDR3 loop spans 15 amino acids. CDR1 is MGHDK, CDR2 SYGVNS, per germline. With 2 bases removed from V and 0 bases from J, the gap between germline ends came to 11 bases. The CDR3 protein is CASSELGPSSYEQYF. The CDR3, as DNA: TGTGCCAGCAGTGAACTCGGGCCCTCCTCCTACGAGCAGTACTTC.

The chain has TRBV27 and TRBJ2-1; possibly TRBD1 or TRBD2 for D (6 bases each). Trimming removed 6 bases from V and 14 bases from J, with 23 bases in between. Looked up from germline, CDR1 is MNHEY and CDR2 is SMNVEV (reference sequence). CDR3 length: 14 amino acids. CDR3 sequence: CASRGGGGGTWEFF. In nucleotides, the CDR3 is TGTGCCAGCAGGGGAGGCGGCGGCGGGACATGGGAGTTCTTC.

This clonotype has only a few counts. The chain employs TRBV6-1 and TRBJ2-7; no definite D call. The CDR3 totals 11 residues. V was clipped by 11 bases and J by 0 bases, with 8 bases between them. In germline, CDR1 is MNHNS, CDR2 SASEGT. The CDR3 region has the DNA TGTGCCGGCGCGACCTCCTACGAGCAGTACTTC. Translating it yields CAGATSYEQYF.

The chain recombines TRBV7-2 with TRBJ2-5; weak D call: TRBD2 (6 bases). The DNA end is more similar to TRBJ2-7, so the J call may be wrong. The CDR3 spans 16 residues. Germline CDR1 SGHTA, CDR2 FQGNSA. The CDR3 region has the DNA TGTGCCAGCAGCTTAAATCGGTCGGACTATACCTACGAGCAGTACTTC. It yields the protein CASSLNRSDYTYEQYF.

CDR3 protein: CATTGGNYYEQYF. The CDR3 nucleotides are TGTGCCACTACAGGGGGAAACTACTACGAGCAGTACTTC. The chain is built from TRBV6-1 and TRBJ2-7, with 8 bases that match TRBD1. J was trimmed by 3 bases and V by 10 bases; bases with no gene match: 8. There are 13 residues in the CDR3. Germline V gene sequence: CDR1 MNHNS, CDR2 SASEGT.

This sequence joins TRBV5-1 and TRBJ2-1; 7 bases agree with TRBD2. Germline assignment: CDR1 SGHRS and CDR2 YFSETQ. The V gene end was trimmed by 0 bases and the J gene end by 9 bases; junction bases not matched to a gene: 6. The CDR3 is 14 residues long. The DNA for the CDR3 is TGCGCCAGCAGCTTGGCTGGGGAGGGTATTGAGCAGTTCTTC. Its protein product is CASSLAGEGIEQFF.

The V call is TRBV19, the J call TRBJ2-7; D may be TRBD1 (5 bases). The CDR3 is made up of 15 amino acids. CDR1 and CDR2 (germline): LNHDA, SQIVND (reference sequence). V gave up 0 bases and J gave up 0 bases, with 9 bases separating them. In DNA, the CDR3 is TGTGCCAGTAGTATAGAAACAGGATACTCCTACGAGCAGTACTTC. Translated, it gives CASSIETGYSYEQYF.